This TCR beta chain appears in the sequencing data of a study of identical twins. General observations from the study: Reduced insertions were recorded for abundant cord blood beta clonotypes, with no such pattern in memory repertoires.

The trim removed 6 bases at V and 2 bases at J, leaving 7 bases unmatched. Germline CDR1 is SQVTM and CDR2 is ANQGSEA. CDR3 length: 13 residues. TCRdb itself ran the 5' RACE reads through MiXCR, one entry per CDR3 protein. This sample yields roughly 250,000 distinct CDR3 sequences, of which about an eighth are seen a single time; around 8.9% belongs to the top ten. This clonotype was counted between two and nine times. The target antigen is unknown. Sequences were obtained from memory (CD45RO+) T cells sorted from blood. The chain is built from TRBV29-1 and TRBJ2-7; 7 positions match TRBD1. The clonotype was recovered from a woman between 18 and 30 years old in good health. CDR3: CSVVQGPAYEQYF. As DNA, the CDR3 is TGCAGCGTCGTACAGGGGCCTGCCTACGAGCAGTACTTC.